Shown below are 28 T cell receptor beta chains from a single sample sequenced in a study of blood T cell repertoires in COVID-19. Assay: immunoSEQ multiplex PCR; the TCRdb copy retains only in-frame clones and omits some. Counted here are around 100,000 clones, roughly 81% occurring once; the ten biggest clones make up less than 6%. Sequencing used peripheral blood. Receptors were obtained from a man older than 75 with COVID-19, enrolled during active disease.

This sequence joins TRBV27 and TRBJ2-6, with TRBD2 matching over 11 bases. After removal of 7 bases from V and 0 bases from J, the junction contained 5 bases not matched to a gene. The length of the CDR3 is 17 residues. Germline V gene lookup returns CDR1 MNHEY and CDR2 SMNVEV (reference sequence). CDR3 sequence (DNA): TGTGCCAGCAAAAAACTAGCGGGGGCCTCTGGGGCCAACGTCCTGACTTTC. Translating gives CASKKLAGASGANVLTF.

This clone showed up just a few times. This chain connects TRBV19 to TRBJ2-2, with 9 positions matching TRBD2. The length of the CDR3 is 18 residues. Unmatched junction bases numbered 8, after V lost 3 bases and J lost 0 bases. Germline V gene lookup returns CDR1 LNHDA and CDR2 SQIVND (reference sequence). The CDR3 spells CASSIKGLASANTGELFF. The DNA of the CDR3 is TGTGCCAGTAGTATTAAGGGACTAGCCTCCGCGAACACCGGGGAGCTGTTTTTT.

The chain has TRBV7-6 and TRBJ2-1, with 7 bases identical to TRBD1. V lost 3 bases to trimming and J lost 5 bases; unmatched junction nucleotides: 4. The CDR3 is made up of 14 amino acids. Germline V gene lookup returns CDR1 SGHVS and CDR2 FNYEAQ. For the CDR3, the DNA is TGTGCCAGCAGCTTTACAGGGGTCCACAATGAGCAGTTCTTC. This sequence encodes CASSFTGVHNEQFF.

This clone was detected a few times. The V gene is TRBV3-1 (or the pseudogene TRBV3-2), the J gene TRBJ2-7, with D hard to call. The CDR3 runs 11 residues. Trimming left V 6 bases short and J 4 bases short, with 7 bases between. From germline, CDR1 is LGHDT and CDR2 YNNKEL (reference sequence). CDR3 in amino acids: CASSTSYEQYF. CDR3 nucleotides: TGTGCCAGCAGTACATCTTACGAGCAGTACTTC.

This clone has only a few counts. The rearrangement uses TRBV7-9 and TRBJ1-2; TRBD1 aligns across 7 bases. Germline-derived CDR1 and CDR2 are SEHNR and FQNEAQ (reference sequence). The V gene end was trimmed by 1 base and the J gene end by 6 bases; junction bases not matched to a gene: 5. The CDR3 totals 14 residues. The CDR3: CASSLERGTDGYTF. Written as DNA, the CDR3 is TGTGCCAGCAGCTTAGAGCGCGGGACAGATGGCTACACCTTC.

V gene TRBV28 combines with J gene TRBJ2-1; 11 nucleotides agree with TRBD2. V shed 4 bases and J 4 bases; nucleotides not matched to a gene: 6. This CDR3 has 16 residues. The germline V gene encodes CDR1 MDHEN and CDR2 SYDVKM. The CDR3 DNA is TGTGCCAGCAGTTCCTCCGGGACTAGCGGATACAATGAGCAGTTCTTC. Encoded protein: CASSSSGTSGYNEQFF.

The V call is TRBV3-1 (or the pseudogene TRBV3-2), the J call TRBJ1-1; TRBD1 aligns across 8 bases. The CDR3 runs 14 residues. The germline V gene has CDR1 LGHDT and CDR2 YNNKEL (reference sequence). V shed 7 bases and J 5 bases; nucleotides not matched to a gene: 9. This CDR3 reads CASTFRDRWTEAFF. DNA for the CDR3: TGTGCCAGCACTTTCAGGGACAGGTGGACTGAAGCTTTCTTT.

This clone was counted a few times. The rearrangement links TRBV6-5 to TRBJ2-1; D is perhaps TRBD1 (6 bases). The germline V gene encodes CDR1 MNHEY and CDR2 SVGAGI. Deletions cut 7 bases from V and 7 bases from J, with 17 bases between. This CDR3 is 14 amino acids long. CDR3 nucleotides: TGTGCCAGCACCTCTCACGGAAGGGGGAATGAGCAGTTCTTC. Its translation is CASTSHGRGNEQFF.

The rearrangement links TRBV18 to TRBJ2-3; 7 bases map to TRBD2. Trimming at V came to 1 base and at J to 3 bases, leaving 7 bases not matched to a gene. The CDR3 spans 16 residues. Germline V gives CDR1 KGHSH, CDR2 LQKENI. CDR3 in DNA: TGTGCCAGCTCACCACTTTTCGGCGGGGGAACAGATACGCAGTATTTT. This encodes CASSPLFGGGTDTQYF.

In its sample, this clone is large. The chain is built from TRBV13 and TRBJ2-2; TRBD2 matches 12 bases. Trimming cost V 1 base and J 4 bases; bases outside gene matches: 10. The V gene's germline CDR1 is PRHDT and CDR2 FYEKMQ (reference sequence). The CDR3 is made up of 19 amino acids. DNA for the CDR3: TGTGCCAGCAGCTTAGCTGTAAGGACTAGCGGGACAGCCACCGGGGAGCTGTTTTTT. Residues: CASSLAVRTSGTATGELFF.

V usage is TRBV6-5 and J usage is TRBJ1-4; the D is unclear. Germline loops: CDR1 MNHEY, CDR2 SVGAGI. Trimming stripped 6 bases from V and 6 bases from J, with 11 bases between. This CDR3 spans 13 amino acids. The CDR3 loop is CASSRGSDEKLFF. The CDR3 bases are TGTGCCAGCAGCCGGGGTTCCGATGAAAAACTGTTTTTT.

The gene calls are TRBV28 and TRBJ1-6, with a tentative D call TRBD1 (6 bases). The germline V gene has CDR1 MDHEN and CDR2 SYDVKM. The CDR3 spans 13 residues. V was cut by 5 bases and J by 10 bases, with 12 bases left in between. CDR3 loop: CASSLRGGSPLHF. CDR3 bases: TGTGCCAGCAGTCTACGGGGGGGCTCACCCCTCCACTTT.

The chain links TRBV2 to TRBJ1-1; D uncertain. V shed 4 bases and J shed 2 bases, with 11 bases lying between them. Germline loops: CDR1 SNHLY, CDR2 FYNNEI. The CDR3 runs 14 residues. In DNA form, the CDR3 reads TGTGCCAGCAGTGTCAACGGGTTAAACACTGAAGCTTTCTTT. Encoded protein: CASSVNGLNTEAFF.

V usage is TRBV6-5 and J usage is TRBJ2-3, with a tentative D call TRBD2 (5 bases). The germline gives CDR1 MNHEY, CDR2 SVGAGI. CDR3 length: 14 residues. Trimming shortened V by 6 bases and J by 2 bases, and 12 bases separated the two germline ends. The CDR3 DNA follows: TGTGCCAGCAGAGAGGGTCTTGACACAGATACGCAGTATTTT. Encoded protein: CASREGLDTDTQYF.

The gene calls are TRBV7-3 and TRBJ2-5; 11 bases are shared with TRBD2. CDR1 is SGHTA, CDR2 FQGTGA, per germline. V dropped 4 bases and J dropped 3; count of bases not matched to a gene: 1. The CDR3 length is 14 residues. DNA for the CDR3: TGTGCCAGCAGCTCGGGACTAGCGGAAGAGACCCAGTACTTC. It codes for CASSSGLAEETQYF. The full variable domain, its missing parts supplied by reference TRBV7-3 and TRBJ2-5, is GAGVSQTPSNKVTEKGKYVELRCDPISGHTALYWYRQSLGQGPEFLIYFQGTGAADDSGLPNDRFFAVRPEGSVSTLKIQRTERGDSAVYLCASSSGLAEETQYFGPGTRLLVL.

The gene calls are TRBV7-2 and TRBJ2-1, with 10 nucleotides matching TRBD2. Trimming removed 6 bases from V and 3 bases from J; junction bases left unmatched: 5. CDR3 length equals 15 residues. From germline, CDR1 is SGHTA and CDR2 FQGNSA. The CDR3 spells CASSPRTSGYNEQFF. Here the CDR3 DNA reads TGTGCCAGCAGTCCCCGGACTAGCGGCTACAATGAGCAGTTCTTC.

This sequence joins TRBV15 and TRBJ2-5, with unresolved D. Trimming took off 1 base at V and 1 base at J, with 13 bases between the two ends. Germline values: CDR1 LNHNV, CDR2 YYDKDF (reference sequence). This CDR3 has 16 residues. In nucleotides, the CDR3 is TGTGCCACCAGCAGAGGCGGTGCCTTTCCCCAAGAGACCCAGTACTTC. Its protein product is CATSRGGAFPQETQYF.

The chain has TRBV14 and TRBJ1-1; D call uncertain. This CDR3 comprises 14 residues. Germline values: CDR1 SGHDN, CDR2 FVKESK. V was pared by 0 bases and J by 4 bases, with 9 bases between. The CDR3 DNA follows: TGTGCCAGCAGCCAAGACCGGGGTGGCACTGAAGCTTTCTTT. Amino acid sequence: CASSQDRGGTEAFF.

Remarks on this clone: The junction does not match germline at one end; this may be a read error. This chain connects TRBV7-2 to TRBJ2-3; 11 positions agree with TRBD2. Germline V gives CDR1 SGHTA, CDR2 FQGNSA. CDR3 length equals 15 residues. The CDR3 spells CASSLAGGVTDTQYF. The CDR3 bases are TGTGCCAGCAGTTTAGCGGGAGGGGTTACAGATACGCAGTATTTT.

This clone was seen a few times. V gene TRBV23-1 combines with J gene TRBJ1-1; D remains ambiguous. TRBV23-1 falls under the ORF class, with uncertain function. This CDR3 has 13 residues. V was trimmed by 3 bases and J by 1 base, leaving 6 bases between them. CDR3 DNA: TGCGCCAGCAGTCAGCGGGCGAACACTGAAGCTTTCTTT. Translating it yields CASSQRANTEAFF.

V usage is TRBV27 and J usage is TRBJ2-7, with 11 bases identical to TRBD1. CDR3 length: 17 amino acids. V shed 3 bases, J shed 6 bases, and the junction held 13 bases outside the gene matches. From germline, CDR1 is MNHEY and CDR2 SMNVEV (reference sequence). CDR3: CASSFRVGGQGEAEQYF. The CDR3 DNA follows: TGTGCCAGCAGTTTCCGAGTCGGGGGACAGGGGGAAGCCGAGCAGTACTTC.

The rearrangement uses TRBV27 and TRBJ2-7; TRBD2 matches at 7 bases. CDR1 is MNHEY, CDR2 SMNVEV, per germline (reference sequence). The trim removed 3 bases at V and 3 bases at J, leaving 8 bases unmatched. CDR3 length equals 15 residues. CDR3 nucleotides: TGTGCCAGCAGTTTCTCGGCTAGCGGCCACTACGAGCAGTACTTC. Its protein is CASSFSASGHYEQYF.

The rearrangement links TRBV7-2 to TRBJ2-1; 8 bases fit TRBD2. V trimming: 1 base; J trimming: 3 bases; junction bases outside the gene matches: 2. Germline assignment: CDR1 SGHTA and CDR2 FQGNSA. This CDR3 is built from 15 residues. The CDR3 DNA reads TGTGCCAGCAGCTTAGGGCGGGGGGACTACAATGAGCAGTTCTTC. This encodes CASSLGRGDYNEQFF.

The V call is TRBV9, the J call TRBJ2-5; TRBD2 agrees at 7 bases. Unmatched junction bases numbered 4, after V lost 0 bases and J lost 2 bases. The CDR3 is 15 residues long. Looked up from germline, CDR1 is SGDLS and CDR2 is YYNGEE. DNA of the CDR3: TGTGCCAGCAGCGTAGCGCCAGCGGGACAAGAGACCCAGTACTTC. It codes for CASSVAPAGQETQYF.

This chain links TRBV11-1 with TRBJ1-6; D not resolved. The germline V gene has CDR1 SGHAT and CDR2 FQDESV (reference sequence). CDR3 length equals 14 residues. Trimming removed 1 base from V and 8 bases from J, with 9 bases in between. The CDR3 reads CASSLGTEYSPLHF. The CDR3 region has the DNA TGTGCCAGCAGCTTAGGCACAGAATATTCACCCCTCCACTTT.

The genes are TRBV24-1 and TRBJ2-3; TRBD1 might be the D (5 bases). The CDR3 extends over 14 amino acids. The V gene lost 7 bases and the J gene lost 0 bases, with 10 bases spanning the gap. Germline V gene lookup returns CDR1 KGHDR and CDR2 SFDVKD. The CDR3 reads CATSPGYSTDTQYF. Written as DNA, the CDR3 is TGTGCCACCAGCCCAGGGTATAGCACAGATACGCAGTATTTT.

The genes are TRBV7-2 and TRBJ2-1, with a tentative D call TRBD2 (7 bases). Trimming took off 1 base at V and 5 bases at J, with 12 bases between the two ends. The CDR3 has 15 residues. CDR1 is SGHTA, CDR2 FQGNSA, per germline. CDR3 in amino acids: CASSLVGGGNNEQFF. CDR3 in DNA: TGTGCCAGCAGCTTAGTAGGGGGGGGGAACAATGAGCAGTTCTTC.

This clone was picked up a small number of times. The chain joins TRBV30 to TRBJ2-3; D may be TRBD2 (6 bases). CDR1 and CDR2 (germline): GTSNPN, SVGIG (reference sequence). The CDR3 covers 13 residues. V was pared by 3 bases and J by 2 bases, with 9 bases between. Written as DNA, the CDR3 is TGTGCCTGGAGCGGGGGATCCACAGATACGCAGTATTTT. Translating it yields CAWSGGSTDTQYF.